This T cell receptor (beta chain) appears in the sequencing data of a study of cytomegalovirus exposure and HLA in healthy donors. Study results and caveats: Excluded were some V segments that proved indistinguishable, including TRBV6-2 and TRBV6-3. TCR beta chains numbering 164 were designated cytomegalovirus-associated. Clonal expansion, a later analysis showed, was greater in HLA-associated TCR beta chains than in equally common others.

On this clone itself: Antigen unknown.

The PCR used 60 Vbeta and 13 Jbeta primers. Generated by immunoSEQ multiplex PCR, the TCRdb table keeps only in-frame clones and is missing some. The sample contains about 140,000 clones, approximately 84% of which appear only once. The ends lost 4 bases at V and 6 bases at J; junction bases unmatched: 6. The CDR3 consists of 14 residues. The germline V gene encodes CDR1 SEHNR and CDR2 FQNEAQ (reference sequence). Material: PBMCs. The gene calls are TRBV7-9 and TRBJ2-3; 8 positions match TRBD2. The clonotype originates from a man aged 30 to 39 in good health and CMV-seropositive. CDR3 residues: CASSSPGLGDTQYF. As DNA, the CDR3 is TGTGCCAGCAGCTCCCCGGGACTAGGGGATACGCAGTATTTT. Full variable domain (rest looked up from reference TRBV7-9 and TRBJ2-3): DTGVSQNPRHKITKRGQNVTFRCDPISEHNRLYWYRQTLGQGPEFLTYFQNEAQLEKSRLLSDRFSAERPKGSFSTLEIQRTEQGDSAMYLCASSSPGLGDTQYFGPGTRLTVL.